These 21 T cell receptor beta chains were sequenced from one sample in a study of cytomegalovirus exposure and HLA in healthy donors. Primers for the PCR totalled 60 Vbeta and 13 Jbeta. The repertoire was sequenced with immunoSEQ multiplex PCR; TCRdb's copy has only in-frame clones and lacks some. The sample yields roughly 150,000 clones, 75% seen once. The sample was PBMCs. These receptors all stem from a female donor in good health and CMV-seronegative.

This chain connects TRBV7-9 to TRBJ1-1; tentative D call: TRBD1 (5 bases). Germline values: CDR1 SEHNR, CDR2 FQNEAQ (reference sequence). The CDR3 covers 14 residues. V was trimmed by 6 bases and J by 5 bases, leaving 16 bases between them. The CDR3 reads CASRGGTPGTEAFF. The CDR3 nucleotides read TGTGCCAGCAGGGGGGGGACCCCCGGGACTGAAGCTTTCTTT.

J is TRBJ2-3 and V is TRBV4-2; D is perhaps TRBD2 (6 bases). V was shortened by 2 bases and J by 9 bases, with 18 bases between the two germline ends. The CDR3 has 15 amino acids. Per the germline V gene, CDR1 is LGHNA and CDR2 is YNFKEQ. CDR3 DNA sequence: TGTGCCAGCAGCCAATTGACAGCCAAGGAGGGAACGCAGTATTTT. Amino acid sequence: CASSQLTAKEGTQYF.

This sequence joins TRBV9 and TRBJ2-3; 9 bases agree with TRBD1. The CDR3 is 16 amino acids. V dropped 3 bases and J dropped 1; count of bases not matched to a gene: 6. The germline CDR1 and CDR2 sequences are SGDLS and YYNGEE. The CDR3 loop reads CASSARGDRGTDTQYF. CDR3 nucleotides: TGTGCCAGCAGCGCACGTGGGGACAGGGGCACAGATACGCAGTATTTT.

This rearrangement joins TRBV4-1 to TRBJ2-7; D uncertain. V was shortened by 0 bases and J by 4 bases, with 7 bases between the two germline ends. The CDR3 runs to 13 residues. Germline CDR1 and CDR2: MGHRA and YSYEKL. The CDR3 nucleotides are TGCGCCAGCAGCCAAGATAAGCGATACGAGCAGTACTTC. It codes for CASSQDKRYEQYF.

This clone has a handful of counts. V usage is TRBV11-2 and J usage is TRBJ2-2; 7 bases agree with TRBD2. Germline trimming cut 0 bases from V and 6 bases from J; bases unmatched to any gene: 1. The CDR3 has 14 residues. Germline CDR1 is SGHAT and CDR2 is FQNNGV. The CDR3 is CASSLEGGAGELFF. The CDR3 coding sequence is TGTGCCAGCAGCTTAGAGGGGGGGGCCGGGGAGCTGTTTTTT.

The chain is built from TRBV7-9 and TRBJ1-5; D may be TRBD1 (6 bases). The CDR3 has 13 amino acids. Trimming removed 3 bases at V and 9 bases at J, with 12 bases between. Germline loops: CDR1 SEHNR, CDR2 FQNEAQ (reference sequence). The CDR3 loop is CASSLAQGWPQHF. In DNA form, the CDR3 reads TGTGCCAGCAGCTTGGCACAGGGTTGGCCCCAGCATTTT.

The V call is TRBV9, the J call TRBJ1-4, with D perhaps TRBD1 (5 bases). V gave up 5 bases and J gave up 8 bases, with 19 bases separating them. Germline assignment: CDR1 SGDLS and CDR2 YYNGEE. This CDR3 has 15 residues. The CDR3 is CASSEESGSREKLFF. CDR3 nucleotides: TGTGCCAGCAGTGAGGAATCAGGGTCGAGGGAAAAACTGTTTTTT.

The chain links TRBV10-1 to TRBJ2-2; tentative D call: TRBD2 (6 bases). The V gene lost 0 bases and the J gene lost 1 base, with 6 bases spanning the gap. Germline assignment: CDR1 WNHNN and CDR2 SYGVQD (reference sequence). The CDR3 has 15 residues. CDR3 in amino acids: CASSESGGNTGELFF. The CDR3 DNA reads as TGCGCCAGCAGTGAGTCGGGGGGGAACACCGGGGAGCTGTTTTTT.

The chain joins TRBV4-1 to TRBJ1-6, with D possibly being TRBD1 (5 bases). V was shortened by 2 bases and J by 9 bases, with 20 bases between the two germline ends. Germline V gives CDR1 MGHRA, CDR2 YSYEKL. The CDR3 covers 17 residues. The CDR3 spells CASSQYVTALLFSPLHF. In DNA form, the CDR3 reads TGCGCCAGCAGCCAATATGTGACAGCCCTCTTATTTTCACCCCTCCACTTT.

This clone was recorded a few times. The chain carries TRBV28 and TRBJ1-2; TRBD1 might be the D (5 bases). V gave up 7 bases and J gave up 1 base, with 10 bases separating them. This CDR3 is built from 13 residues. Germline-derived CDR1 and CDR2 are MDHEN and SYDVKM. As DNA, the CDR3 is TGTGCCAGCATACCAGGGTATAACTATGGCTACACCTTC. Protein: CASIPGYNYGYTF.

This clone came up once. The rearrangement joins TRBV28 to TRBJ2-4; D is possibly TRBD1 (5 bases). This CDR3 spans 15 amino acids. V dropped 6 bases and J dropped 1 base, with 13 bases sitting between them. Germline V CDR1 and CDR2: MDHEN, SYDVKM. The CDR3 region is CASSLQGSAKNIQYF. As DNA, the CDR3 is TGTGCCAGCAGCCTTCAGGGTTCCGCCAAAAACATTCAGTACTTC. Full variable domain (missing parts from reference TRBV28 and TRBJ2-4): DVKVTQSSRYLVKRTGEKVFLECVQDMDHENMFWYRQDPGLGLRLIYFSYDVKMKEKGDIPEGYSVSREKKERFSLILESASTNQTSMYLCASSLQGSAKNIQYFGAGTRLSVL.

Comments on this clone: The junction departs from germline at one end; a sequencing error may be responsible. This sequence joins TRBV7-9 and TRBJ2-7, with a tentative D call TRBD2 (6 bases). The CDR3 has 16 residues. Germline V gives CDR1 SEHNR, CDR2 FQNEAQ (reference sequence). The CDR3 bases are TGTTCCAGCAGTTCTGCGACTAGTCCGAGCTCCTACGAGCAGTACTTC. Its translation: CSSSSATSPSSYEQYF. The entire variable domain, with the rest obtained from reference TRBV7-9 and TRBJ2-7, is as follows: DTGVSQNPRHKITKRGQNVTFRCDPISEHNRLYWYRQTLGQGPEFLTYFQNEAQLEKSRLLSDRFSAERPKGSFSTLEIQRTEQGDSAMYLCSSSSATSPSSYEQYFGPGTRLTVT.

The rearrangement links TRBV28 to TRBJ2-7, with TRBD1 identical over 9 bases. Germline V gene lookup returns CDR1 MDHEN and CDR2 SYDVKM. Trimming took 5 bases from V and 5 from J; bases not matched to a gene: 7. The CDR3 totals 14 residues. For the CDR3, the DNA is TGTGCCAGCAGTATCCACAGGGGGCTGAACGAGCAGTACTTC. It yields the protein CASSIHRGLNEQYF.

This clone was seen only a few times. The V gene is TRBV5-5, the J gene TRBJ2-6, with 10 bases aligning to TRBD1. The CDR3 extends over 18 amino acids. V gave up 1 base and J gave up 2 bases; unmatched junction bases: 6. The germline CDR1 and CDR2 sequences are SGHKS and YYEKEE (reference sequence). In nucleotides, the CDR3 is TGTGCCAGCAGCTTGACCCGGGACAGGGGTCCTGGGGCCAACGTCCTGACTTTC. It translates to CASSLTRDRGPGANVLTF.

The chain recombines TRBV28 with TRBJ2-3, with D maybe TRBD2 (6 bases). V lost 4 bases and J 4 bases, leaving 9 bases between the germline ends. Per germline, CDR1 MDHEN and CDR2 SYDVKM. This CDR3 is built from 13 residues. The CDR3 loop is CASSWGTPDTQYF. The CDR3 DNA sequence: TGTGCCAGCAGTTGGGGGACTCCAGATACGCAGTATTTT.

DNA of the CDR3: TGTGCCAGCAGCCCCCGCGGGCAGTTCTATGGCTACACCTTC. Encoded protein: CASSPRGQFYGYTF. V is TRBV7-2 and J is TRBJ1-2; D remains ambiguous. V was pared by 5 bases and J by 4 bases, with 14 bases between. Germline CDR1 SGHTA, CDR2 FQGNSA. The CDR3 is 14 residues long.

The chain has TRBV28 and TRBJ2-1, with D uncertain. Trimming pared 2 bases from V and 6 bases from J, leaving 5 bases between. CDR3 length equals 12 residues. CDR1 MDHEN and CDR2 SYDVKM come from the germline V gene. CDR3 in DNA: TGTGCCAGCAGTTTAGGCCCCAATGAGCAGTTCTTC. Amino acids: CASSLGPNEQFF.

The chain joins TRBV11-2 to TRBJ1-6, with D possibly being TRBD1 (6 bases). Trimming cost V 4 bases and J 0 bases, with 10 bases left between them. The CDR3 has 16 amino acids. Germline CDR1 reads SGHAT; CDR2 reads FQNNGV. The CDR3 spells CASSSDSPSYNSPLHF. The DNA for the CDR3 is TGTGCCAGCAGCTCGGACAGCCCCTCCTATAATTCACCCCTCCACTTT.

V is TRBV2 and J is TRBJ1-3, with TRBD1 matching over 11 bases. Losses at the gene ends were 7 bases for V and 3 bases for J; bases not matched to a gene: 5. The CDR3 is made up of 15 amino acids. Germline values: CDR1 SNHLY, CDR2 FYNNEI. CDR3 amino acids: CASTGDRGYGNTIYF. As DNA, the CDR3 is TGTGCCAGCACGGGGGACAGGGGGTATGGAAACACCATATATTTT.

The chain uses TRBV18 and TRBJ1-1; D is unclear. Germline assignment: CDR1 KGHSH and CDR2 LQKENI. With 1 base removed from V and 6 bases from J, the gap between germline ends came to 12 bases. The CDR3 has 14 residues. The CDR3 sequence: CASSPLSMAAEAFF. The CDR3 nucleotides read TGTGCCAGCTCACCACTGTCGATGGCGGCTGAAGCTTTCTTT.

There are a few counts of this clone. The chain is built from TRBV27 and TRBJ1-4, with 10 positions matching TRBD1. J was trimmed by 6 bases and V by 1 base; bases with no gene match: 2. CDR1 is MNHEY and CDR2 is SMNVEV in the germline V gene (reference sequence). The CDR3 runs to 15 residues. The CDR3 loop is CASSLWTGGDEKLFF. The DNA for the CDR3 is TGTGCCAGCAGTTTATGGACAGGGGGAGATGAAAAACTGTTTTTT. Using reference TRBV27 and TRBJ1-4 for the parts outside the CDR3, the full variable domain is EAQVTQNPRYLITVTGKKLTVTCSQNMNHEYMSWYRQDPGLGLRQIYYSMNVEVTDKGDVPEGYKVSRKEKRNFPLILESPSPNQTSLYFCASSLWTGGDEKLFFGSGTQLSVL.